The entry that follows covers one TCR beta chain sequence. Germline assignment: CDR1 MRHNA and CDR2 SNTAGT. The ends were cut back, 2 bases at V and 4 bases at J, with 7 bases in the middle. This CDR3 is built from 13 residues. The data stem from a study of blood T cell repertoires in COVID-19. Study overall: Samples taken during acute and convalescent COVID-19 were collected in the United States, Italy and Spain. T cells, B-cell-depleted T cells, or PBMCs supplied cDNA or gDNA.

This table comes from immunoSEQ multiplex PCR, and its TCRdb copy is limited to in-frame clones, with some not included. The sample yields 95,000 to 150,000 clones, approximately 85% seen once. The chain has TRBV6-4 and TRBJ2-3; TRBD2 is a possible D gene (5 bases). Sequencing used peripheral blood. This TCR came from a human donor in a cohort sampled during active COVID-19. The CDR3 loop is CASSDQRSDTQYF. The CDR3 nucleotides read TGTGCCAGCAGTGACCAGCGGTCAGATACGCAGTATTTT.